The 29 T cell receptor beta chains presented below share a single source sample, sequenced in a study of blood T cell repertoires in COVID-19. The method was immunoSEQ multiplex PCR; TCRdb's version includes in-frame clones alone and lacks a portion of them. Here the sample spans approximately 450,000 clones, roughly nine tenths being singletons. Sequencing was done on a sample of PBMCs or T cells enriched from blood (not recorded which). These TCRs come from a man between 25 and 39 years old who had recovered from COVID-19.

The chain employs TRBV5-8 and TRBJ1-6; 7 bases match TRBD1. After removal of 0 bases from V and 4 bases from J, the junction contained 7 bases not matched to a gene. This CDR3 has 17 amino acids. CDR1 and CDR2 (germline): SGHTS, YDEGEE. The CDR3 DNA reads TGTGCCAGCAGCTTGGCGTTTGGCAGGGGGTATAATTCACCCCTCCACTTT. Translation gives CASSLAFGRGYNSPLHF.

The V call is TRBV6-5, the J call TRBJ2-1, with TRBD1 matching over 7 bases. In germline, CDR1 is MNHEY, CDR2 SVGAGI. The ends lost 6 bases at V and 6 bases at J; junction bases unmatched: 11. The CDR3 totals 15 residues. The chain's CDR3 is CASSQPGQNLNEQFF. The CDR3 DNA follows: TGTGCCAGCAGCCAGCCGGGACAGAACCTCAATGAGCAGTTCTTC.

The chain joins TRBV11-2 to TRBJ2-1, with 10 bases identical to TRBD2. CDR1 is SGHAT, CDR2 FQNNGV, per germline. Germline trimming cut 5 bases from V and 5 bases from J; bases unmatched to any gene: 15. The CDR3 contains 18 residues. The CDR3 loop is CASSPRVGSGRVDNEQFF. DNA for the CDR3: TGTGCCAGCAGCCCACGGGTTGGCAGCGGGAGGGTCGACAATGAGCAGTTCTTC.

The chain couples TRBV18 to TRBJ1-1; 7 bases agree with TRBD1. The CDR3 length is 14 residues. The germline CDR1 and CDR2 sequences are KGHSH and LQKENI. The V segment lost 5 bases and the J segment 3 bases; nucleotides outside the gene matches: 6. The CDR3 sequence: CASSKGAPDTEAFF. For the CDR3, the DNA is TGTGCCAGCTCAAAGGGGGCTCCCGACACTGAAGCTTTCTTT.

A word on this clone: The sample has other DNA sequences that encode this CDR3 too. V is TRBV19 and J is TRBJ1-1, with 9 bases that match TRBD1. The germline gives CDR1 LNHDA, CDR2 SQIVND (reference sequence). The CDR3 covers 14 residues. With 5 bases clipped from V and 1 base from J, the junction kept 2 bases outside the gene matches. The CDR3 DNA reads TGTGCCAGTAGTCGGGACAGGGAGAACACTGAAGCTTTCTTT. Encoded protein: CASSRDRENTEAFF.

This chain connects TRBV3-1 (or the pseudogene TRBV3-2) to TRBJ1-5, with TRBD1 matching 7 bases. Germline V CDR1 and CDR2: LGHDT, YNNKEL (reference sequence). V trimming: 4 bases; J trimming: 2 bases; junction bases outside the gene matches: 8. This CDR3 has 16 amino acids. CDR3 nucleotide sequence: TGTGCCAGCAGCCCCAGGGGGTGGGGGGGCAATCAGCCCCAGCATTTT. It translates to CASSPRGWGGNQPQHF.

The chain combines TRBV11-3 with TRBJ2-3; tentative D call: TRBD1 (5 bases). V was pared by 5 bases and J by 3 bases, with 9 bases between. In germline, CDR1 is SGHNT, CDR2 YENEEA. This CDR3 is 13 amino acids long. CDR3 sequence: CASSQGWTDTQYF. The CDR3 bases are TGTGCCAGCAGCCAGGGTTGGACAGATACGCAGTATTTT.

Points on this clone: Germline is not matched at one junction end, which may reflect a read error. CDR3 loop: CASGEPGLYTEAFF. The CDR3, as DNA: TGTGCCAGCGGTGAACCGGGTTTATACACTGAAGCTTTCTTT. The chain combines TRBV6-1 with TRBJ1-1; D unresolved. This CDR3 region has 14 residues. Per germline, CDR1 MNHNS and CDR2 SASEGT.

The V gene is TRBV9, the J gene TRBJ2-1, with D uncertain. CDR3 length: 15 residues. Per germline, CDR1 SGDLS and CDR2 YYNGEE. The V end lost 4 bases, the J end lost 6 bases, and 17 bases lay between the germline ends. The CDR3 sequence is CASSPDAALGNEQFF. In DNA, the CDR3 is TGTGCCAGCAGCCCGGATGCGGCCCTGGGCAATGAGCAGTTCTTC.

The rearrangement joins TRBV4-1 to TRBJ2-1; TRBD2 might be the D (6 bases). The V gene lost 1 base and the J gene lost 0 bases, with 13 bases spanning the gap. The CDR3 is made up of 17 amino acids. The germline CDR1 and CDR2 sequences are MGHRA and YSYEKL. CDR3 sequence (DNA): TGCGCCAGCAGCCAAGTATCTGGCGGGATCTCCTACAATGAGCAGTTCTTC. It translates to CASSQVSGGISYNEQFF.

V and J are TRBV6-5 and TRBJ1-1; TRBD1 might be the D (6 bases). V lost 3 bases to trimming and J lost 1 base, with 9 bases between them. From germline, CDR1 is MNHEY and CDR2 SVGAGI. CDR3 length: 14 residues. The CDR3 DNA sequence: TGTGCCAGCAGTTATGACAGGAAGAACACTGAAGCTTTCTTT. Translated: CASSYDRKNTEAFF.

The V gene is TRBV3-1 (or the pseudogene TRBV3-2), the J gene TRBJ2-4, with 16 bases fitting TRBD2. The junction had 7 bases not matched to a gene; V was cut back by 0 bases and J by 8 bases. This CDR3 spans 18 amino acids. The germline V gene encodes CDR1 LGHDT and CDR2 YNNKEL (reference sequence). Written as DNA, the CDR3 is TGTGCCAGCAGCCAAGATACGGGACTAGCGGGAGGGAAGGACATTCAGTACTTC. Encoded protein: CASSQDTGLAGGKDIQYF.

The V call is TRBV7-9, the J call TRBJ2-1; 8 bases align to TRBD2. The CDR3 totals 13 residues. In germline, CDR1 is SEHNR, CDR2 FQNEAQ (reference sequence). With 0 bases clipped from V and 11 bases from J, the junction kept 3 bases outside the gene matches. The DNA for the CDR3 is TGTGCCAGCAGCTTAGCAACTAGCGGCCAGCAGTTCTTC. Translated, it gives CASSLATSGQQFF.

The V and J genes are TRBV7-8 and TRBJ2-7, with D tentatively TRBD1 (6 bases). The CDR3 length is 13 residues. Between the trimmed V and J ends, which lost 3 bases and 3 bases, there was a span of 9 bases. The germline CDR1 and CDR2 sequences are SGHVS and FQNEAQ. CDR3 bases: TGTGCCAGCAGCTTGGGACAAATCTACGAGCAGTACTTC. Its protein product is CASSLGQIYEQYF.

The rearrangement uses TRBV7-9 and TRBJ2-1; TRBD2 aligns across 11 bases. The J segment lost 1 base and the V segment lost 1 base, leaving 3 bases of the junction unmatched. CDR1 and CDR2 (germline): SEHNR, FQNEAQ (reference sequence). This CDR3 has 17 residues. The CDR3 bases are TGTGCCAGCAGCTTAGACCCTAGCGGGAGGTCCTACAATGAGCAGTTCTTC. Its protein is CASSLDPSGRSYNEQFF.

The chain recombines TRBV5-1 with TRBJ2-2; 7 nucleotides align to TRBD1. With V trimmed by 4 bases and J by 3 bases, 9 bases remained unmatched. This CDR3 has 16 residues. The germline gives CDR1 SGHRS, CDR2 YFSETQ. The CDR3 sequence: CASSLGQRLDTGELFF. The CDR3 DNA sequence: TGCGCCAGCAGCCTGGGACAGAGACTTGACACCGGGGAGCTGTTTTTT.

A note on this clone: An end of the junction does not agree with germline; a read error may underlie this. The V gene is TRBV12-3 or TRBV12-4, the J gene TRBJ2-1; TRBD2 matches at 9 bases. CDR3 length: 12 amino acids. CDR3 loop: CPSSLAREGKFF. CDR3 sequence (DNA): TGTCCCAGCAGTTTGGCGCGGGAGGGCAAGTTCTTC.

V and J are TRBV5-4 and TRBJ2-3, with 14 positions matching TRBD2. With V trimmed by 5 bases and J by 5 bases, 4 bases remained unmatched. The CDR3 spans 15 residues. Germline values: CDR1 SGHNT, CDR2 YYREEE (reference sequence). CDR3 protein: CASRKGLAGGDTQYF. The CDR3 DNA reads TGTGCCAGCAGGAAAGGACTAGCGGGAGGAGATACGCAGTATTTT.

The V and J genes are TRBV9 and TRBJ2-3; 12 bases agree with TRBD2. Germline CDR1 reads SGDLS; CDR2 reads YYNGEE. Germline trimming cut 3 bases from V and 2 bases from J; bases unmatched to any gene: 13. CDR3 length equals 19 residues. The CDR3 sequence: CASSARGWLAGGSTDTQYF. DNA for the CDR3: TGTGCCAGCAGCGCCAGGGGGTGGCTAGCGGGAGGGTCCACAGATACGCAGTATTTT.

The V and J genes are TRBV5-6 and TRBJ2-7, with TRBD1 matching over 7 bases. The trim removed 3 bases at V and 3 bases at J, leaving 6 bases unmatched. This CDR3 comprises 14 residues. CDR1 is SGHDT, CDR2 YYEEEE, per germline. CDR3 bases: TGTGCCAGCAGCTCCCCGGGACAGTACTACGAGCAGTACTTC. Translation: CASSSPGQYYEQYF.

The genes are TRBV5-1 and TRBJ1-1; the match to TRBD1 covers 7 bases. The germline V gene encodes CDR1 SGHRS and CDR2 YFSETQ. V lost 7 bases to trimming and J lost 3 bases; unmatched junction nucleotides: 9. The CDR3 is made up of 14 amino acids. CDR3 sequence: CASRKTGLDTEAFF. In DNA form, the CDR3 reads TGCGCCAGCCGGAAGACAGGGTTAGACACTGAAGCTTTCTTT.

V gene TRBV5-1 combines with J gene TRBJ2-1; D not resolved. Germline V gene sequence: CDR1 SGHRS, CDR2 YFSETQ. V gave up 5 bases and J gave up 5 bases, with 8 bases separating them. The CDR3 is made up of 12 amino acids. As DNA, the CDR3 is TGCGCCAGCAGTATCCAGAACAATGAGCAGTTCTTC. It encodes CASSIQNNEQFF.

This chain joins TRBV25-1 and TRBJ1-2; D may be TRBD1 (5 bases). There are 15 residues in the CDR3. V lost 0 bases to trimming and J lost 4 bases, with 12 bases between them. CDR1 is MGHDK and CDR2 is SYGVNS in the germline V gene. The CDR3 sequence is CASSEYKGQGYGYTF. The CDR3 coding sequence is TGTGCCAGCAGTGAATATAAGGGGCAGGGCTATGGCTACACCTTC.

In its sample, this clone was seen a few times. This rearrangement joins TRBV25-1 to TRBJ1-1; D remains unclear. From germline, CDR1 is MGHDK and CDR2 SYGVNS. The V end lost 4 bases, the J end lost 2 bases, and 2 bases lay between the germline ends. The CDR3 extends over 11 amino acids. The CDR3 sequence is CASSVNTEAFF. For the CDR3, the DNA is TGTGCCAGCAGTGTAAACACTGAAGCTTTCTTT.

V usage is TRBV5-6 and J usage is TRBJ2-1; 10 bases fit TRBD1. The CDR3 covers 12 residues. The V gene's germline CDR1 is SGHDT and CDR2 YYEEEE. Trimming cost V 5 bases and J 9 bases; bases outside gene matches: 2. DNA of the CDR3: TGTGCCAGCAGGGGACAGGGGTCTGAGCAGTTCTTC. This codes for CASRGQGSEQFF. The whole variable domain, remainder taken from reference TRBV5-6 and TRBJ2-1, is DAGVTQSPTHLIKTRGQQVTLRCSPKSGHDTVSWYQQALGQGPQFIFQYYEEEERQRGNFPDRFSGHQFPNYSSELNVNALLLGDSALYLCASRGQGSEQFFGPGTRLTVL.

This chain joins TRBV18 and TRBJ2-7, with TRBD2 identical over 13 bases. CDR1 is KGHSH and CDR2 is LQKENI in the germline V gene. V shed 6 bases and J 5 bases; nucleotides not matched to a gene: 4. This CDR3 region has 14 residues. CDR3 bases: TGTGCCAGCTCCCGGACTAGCGGGAGCGACGAGCAGTACTTC. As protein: CASSRTSGSDEQYF.

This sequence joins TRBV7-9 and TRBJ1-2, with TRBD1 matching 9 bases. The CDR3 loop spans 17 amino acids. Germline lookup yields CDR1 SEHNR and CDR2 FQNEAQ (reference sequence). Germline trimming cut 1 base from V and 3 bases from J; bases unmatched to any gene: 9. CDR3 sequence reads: CASSLGLQGASDYGYTF. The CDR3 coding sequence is TGTGCCAGCAGCTTAGGGTTACAGGGGGCGAGTGACTATGGCTACACCTTC.

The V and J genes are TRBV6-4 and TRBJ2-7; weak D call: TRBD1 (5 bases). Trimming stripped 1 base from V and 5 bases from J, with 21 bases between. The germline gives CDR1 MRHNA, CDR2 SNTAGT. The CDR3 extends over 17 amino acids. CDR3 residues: CASSDCLVVRAGHEQYF. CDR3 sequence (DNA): TGTGCCAGCAGTGACTGCTTGGTGGTCAGGGCTGGCCACGAGCAGTACTTC.

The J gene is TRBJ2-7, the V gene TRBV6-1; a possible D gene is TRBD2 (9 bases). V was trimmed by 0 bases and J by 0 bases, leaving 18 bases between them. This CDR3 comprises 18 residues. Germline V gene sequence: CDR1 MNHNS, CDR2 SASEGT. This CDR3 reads CASSEAREGTGVSYEQYF. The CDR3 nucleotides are TGTGCCAGCAGTGAAGCGCGGGAGGGGACAGGAGTCTCCTACGAGCAGTACTTC.